These 6 T cell receptor beta chains came from one sample sequenced in a study of shared clonotypes between healthy human individuals (TCRdb year 2020). Library prep was done by the immunoSEQ multiplex PCR assay. TCRdb mirrors the immuneACCESS table, restricted to in-frame sequences. Some clones are absent from its copies; in checked studies, under half trace to an unresolved V gene, and the reason for the others is unknown. This sample gives just over 2,000,000 clones in total; roughly 95% of them show up just once. More than 0.1% of the sample belongs to the ten largest clones. Sequenced input: naive CD4+ T cells sorted from blood. The sample's cell subset or site, from its label and the paper: CD45RA+ positively selected. These receptors all come from a man aged 18 to 35 in good health.

This clone was seen once. The chain uses TRBV7-2 and TRBJ2-7; D is unresolved. The CDR3 has 14 residues. V was clipped by 1 base and J by 6 bases, with 13 bases between them. The germline V gene encodes CDR1 SGHTA and CDR2 FQGNSA. DNA of the CDR3: TGTGCCAGCAGCTTAGGAGGATCGAGTTCCGAGCAGTACTTC. Protein: CASSLGGSSSEQYF.

This sequence joins TRBV5-4 and TRBJ2-1; D unclear. Germline lookup yields CDR1 SGHNT and CDR2 YYREEE (reference sequence). This CDR3 has 16 amino acids. Trimming took 0 bases from V and 4 from J, leaving 14 bases between them. CDR3 DNA: TGTGCCAGCAGCTTGGCCTCATTAGGCAGTTACAATGAGCAGTTCTTC. This sequence encodes CASSLASLGSYNEQFF. The full variable domain, its missing parts supplied by reference TRBV5-4 and TRBJ2-1, is ETGVTQSPTHLIKTRGQQVTLRCSSQSGHNTVSWYQQALGQGPQFIFQYYREEENGRGNFPPRFSGLQFPNYSSELNVNALELDDSALYLCASSLASLGSYNEQFFGPGTRLTVL.

This chain's CDR3 is CASSLEIAGAGELFF. In DNA form, the CDR3 reads TGCGCCAGCAGCTTGGAGATAGCGGGAGCCGGGGAGCTGTTTTTT. The V gene is TRBV5-1, the J gene TRBJ2-2; 9 nucleotides line up with TRBD2. V was pared by 0 bases and J by 6 bases, with 3 bases of the junction left unmatched. Germline CDR1 is SGHRS and CDR2 is YFSETQ. This CDR3 contains 15 residues.

The chain carries TRBV10-1 and TRBJ2-1; 9 positions match TRBD2. The germline V gene has CDR1 WNHNN and CDR2 SYGVQD (reference sequence). Trimming took 4 bases from V and 7 from J; bases not matched to a gene: 5. The CDR3 has 14 residues. In DNA form, the CDR3 reads TGCGCCAGCAGTGGGGCTAGCGGGACGAATGAGCAGTTCTTC. Encoded protein: CASSGASGTNEQFF.

The genes are TRBV7-9 and TRBJ2-3; TRBD2 might be the D (5 bases). Trimming took 1 base from V and 5 from J, leaving 10 bases between them. Germline CDR1 reads SEHNR; CDR2 reads FQNEAQ (reference sequence). The CDR3 length is 14 residues. CDR3: CASSLDRDVDTQYF. The CDR3 coding sequence is TGTGCCAGCAGCTTAGATCGGGATGTAGATACGCAGTATTTT.

The J gene is TRBJ1-5, the V gene TRBV18; 10 bases line up with TRBD1. V was pared by 2 bases and J by 6 bases, with 7 bases of the junction left unmatched. CDR3 length: 16 residues. Germline V gene data show CDR1 as KGHSH and CDR2 as LQKENI. The CDR3 DNA is TGTGCCAGCTCACCAGAGACAGGGGGCTGGGGTCAGCCCCAGCATTTT. Translating it yields CASSPETGGWGQPQHF. The whole variable domain, remainder taken from reference TRBV18 and TRBJ1-5, is NAGVMQNPRHLVRRRGQEARLRCSPMKGHSHVYWYRQLPEEGLKFMVYLQKENIIDESGMPKERFSAEFPKEGPSILRIQQVVRGDSAAYFCASSPETGGWGQPQHFGDGTRLSIL.